This is a list of T cell receptor beta chains from one sample in a study of blood T cell repertoires in COVID-19. Assay: immunoSEQ multiplex PCR; the TCRdb copy retains only in-frame clones and omits some. Among about 180,000 clones listed, approximately 86% were seen once. Sequencing was done on a sample of peripheral blood. These receptors originate from a man in his forties or fifties with active or convalescent COVID-19. CDR3s include the opening cysteine and the closing phenylalanine or tryptophan. Fields, in order: D gene, clone size, J gene, V gene, CDR3 protein, CDR3 DNA. A D gene is named only where the DNA matches it firmly. Size tells how often a clone was seen (once, few, many) or the class of an expanded clone, and some rows leave it out.

D gene: .
clone size: .
J gene: TRBJ1-4
V gene: TRBV5-6
CDR3 protein: CASSLKGSGEKLFF
CDR3 DNA: TGTGCCAGCAGCTTGAAGGGTAGCGGTGAAAAACTGTTTTTT

D gene: .
clone size: .
J gene: TRBJ1-2
V gene: TRBV5-5
CDR3 protein: CASSLLQGSNGYTF
CDR3 DNA: TGTGCCAGCAGCTTGCTACAGGGTAGTAATGGCTACACCTTC

D gene: .
clone size: .
J gene: TRBJ1-1
V gene: TRBV19
CDR3 protein: CASSLQGRVNTEAFF
CDR3 DNA: TGTGCCAGTAGTTTACAGGGTAGGGTGAACACTGAAGCTTTCTTT

D gene: TRBD2
clone size: .
J gene: TRBJ2-5
V gene: TRBV12-5
CDR3 protein: CASGLAGDMKTQYF
CDR3 DNA: TGTGCTAGTGGACTAGCGGGAGATATGAAGACCCAGTACTTC

D gene: .
clone size: .
J gene: TRBJ1-6
V gene: TRBV30
CDR3 protein: CAWSPGTSSLSLHF
CDR3 DNA: TGTGCCTGGAGCCCCGGGACATCCTCTTTGTCCCTCCACTTT

D gene: TRBD2
clone size: .
J gene: TRBJ2-4
V gene: TRBV27
CDR3 protein: CASSFSGDIQYF
CDR3 DNA: TGTGCCAGCAGCTTTAGCGGGGACATTCAGTACTTC

D gene: .
clone size: .
J gene: TRBJ1-1
V gene: TRBV3-1/TRBV3-2
CDR3 protein: CASSGGINTEAFF
CDR3 DNA: TGTGCCAGCTCGGGAGGGATCAACACTGAAGCTTTCTTT

D gene: .
clone size: .
J gene: TRBJ2-3
V gene: TRBV18
CDR3 protein: CASSPMGRTPTDTQYF
CDR3 DNA: TGTGCCAGCTCACCAATGGGCAGGACACCCACAGATACGCAGTATTTT

D gene: .
clone size: .
J gene: TRBJ2-7
V gene: TRBV4-1
CDR3 protein: CASSQKEIGGPYEQYF
CDR3 DNA: TGCGCCAGCAGCCAGAAGGAGATAGGGGGACCCTACGAGCAGTACTTC

D gene: TRBD1
clone size: .
J gene: TRBJ2-3
V gene: TRBV3-1/TRBV3-2
CDR3 protein: CASSQGTGVSDTQYF
CDR3 DNA: TGTGCCAGCAGCCAAGGGACAGGGGTATCAGATACGCAGTATTTT

D gene: TRBD1
clone size: .
J gene: TRBJ1-1
V gene: TRBV15
CDR3 protein: CATSTPDRVTEAFF
CDR3 DNA: TGTGCCACCAGCACTCCAGACAGGGTCACTGAAGCTTTCTTT

D gene: TRBD1
clone size: .
J gene: TRBJ1-1
V gene: TRBV6-5
CDR3 protein: CASRSQGDTEAFF
CDR3 DNA: TGTGCCAGCCGCTCCCAGGGGGATACTGAAGCTTTCTTT

D gene: TRBD1
clone size: .
J gene: TRBJ2-7
V gene: TRBV6-5
CDR3 protein: CASSFSGQGPYEQYF
CDR3 DNA: TGTGCCAGCAGTTTCTCCGGACAGGGACCCTACGAGCAGTACTTC

D gene: .
clone size: once
J gene: TRBJ2-1
V gene: TRBV24-1
CDR3 protein: CATSEWTAKDEQFF
CDR3 DNA: TGTGCCACCAGTGAGTGGACAGCAAAGGATGAGCAGTTCTTC

D gene: TRBD1
clone size: once
J gene: TRBJ2-5
V gene: TRBV28
CDR3 protein: CASSLYTGGTQETQYF
CDR3 DNA: TGTGCCAGCAGTTTATATACAGGGGGCACGCAAGAGACCCAGTACTTC

D gene: .
clone size: .
J gene: TRBJ2-2
V gene: TRBV7-3
CDR3 protein: CASSRDTEDTNTGELFF
CDR3 DNA: TGTGCCAGCAGCCGTGACACCGAAGATACGAACACCGGGGAGCTGTTTTTT

D gene: .
clone size: few
J gene: TRBJ1-2
V gene: TRBV28
CDR3 protein: CATFNSGSNYGYTF
CDR3 DNA: TGTGCCACCTTCAACTCCGGTTCTAACTATGGCTACACCTTC

D gene: .
clone size: .
J gene: TRBJ2-1
V gene: TRBV11-3
CDR3 protein: CASSSRGAGVPFF
CDR3 DNA: TGTGCCAGCAGCTCTAGGGGGGCGGGAGTGCCGTTCTTC

D gene: .
clone size: .
J gene: TRBJ2-1
V gene: TRBV7-2
CDR3 protein: CASNPRGGRGGNEQFF
CDR3 DNA: TGTGCCAGCAACCCAAGGGGTGGCAGGGGAGGGAATGAGCAGTTCTTC

D gene: TRBD2
clone size: .
J gene: TRBJ2-4
V gene: TRBV19
CDR3 protein: CASSMEREGLPHF
CDR3 DNA: TGTGCCAGTAGTATGGAGCGGGAGGGCCTCCCGCACTTC

D gene: TRBD1
clone size: .
J gene: TRBJ1-1
V gene: TRBV29-1
CDR3 protein: CSVEQGGNTEAFF
CDR3 DNA: TGCAGCGTTGAACAGGGGGGAAACACTGAAGCTTTCTTT

D gene: .
clone size: .
J gene: TRBJ1-6
V gene: TRBV7-9
CDR3 protein: CASSPAAYNSPLHF
CDR3 DNA: TGTGCCAGCAGCCCAGCGGCCTATAATTCACCCCTCCACTTT

D gene: TRBD2
clone size: .
J gene: TRBJ2-3
V gene: TRBV24-1
CDR3 protein: CATSDDPGLATDTQYF
CDR3 DNA: TGTGCCACCAGTGATGACCCGGGACTAGCGACAGATACGCAGTATTTT

D gene: .
clone size: .
J gene: TRBJ2-5
V gene: TRBV2
CDR3 protein: CASSAGRLPQETQYF
CDR3 DNA: TGTGCCAGCAGTGCCGGGAGATTACCCCAAGAGACCCAGTACTTC

D gene: .
clone size: .
J gene: TRBJ2-5
V gene: TRBV7-2
CDR3 protein: CASTRDLPGRETQYF
CDR3 DNA: TGTGCCAGCACTCGTGACTTACCCGGTAGGGAGACCCAGTACTTC

D gene: .
clone size: .
J gene: TRBJ2-3
V gene: TRBV7-9
CDR3 protein: CASRTGSATDTQYF
CDR3 DNA: TGTGCCAGCAGAACAGGGAGTGCCACAGATACGCAGTATTTT

D gene: TRBD1
clone size: once
J gene: TRBJ2-5
V gene: TRBV10-3
CDR3 protein: CAIRGTGGKETQYF
CDR3 DNA: TGTGCCATCAGGGGAACAGGGGGCAAAGAGACCCAGTACTTC

D gene: .
clone size: .
J gene: TRBJ2-3
V gene: TRBV24-1
CDR3 protein: CATSDPPGGTDTQYF
CDR3 DNA: TGTGCCACCAGTGACCCCCCCGGGGGCACAGATACGCAGTATTTT

D gene: .
clone size: .
J gene: TRBJ2-1
V gene: TRBV6-5
CDR3 protein: CASSYYFSSNEQFF
CDR3 DNA: TGTGCCAGCAGTTACTATTTCTCCAGCAATGAGCAGTTCTTC

D gene: TRBD1
clone size: .
J gene: TRBJ1-2
V gene: TRBV7-9
CDR3 protein: CASSIGTAEPYGYTF
CDR3 DNA: TGTGCCAGCAGCATAGGGACAGCGGAGCCCTATGGCTACACCTTC

D gene: .
clone size: .
J gene: TRBJ2-1
V gene: TRBV11-3
CDR3 protein: CASSDYGGSSYNEQFF
CDR3 DNA: TGTGCCAGCAGCGACTACGGTGGGAGCTCCTACAATGAGCAGTTCTTC

D gene: .
clone size: .
J gene: TRBJ1-5
V gene: TRBV12-3/TRBV12-4
CDR3 protein: CASSQTGNQPQHF
CDR3 DNA: TGTGCCAGCAGTCAAACAGGCAATCAGCCCCAGCATTTT

D gene: .
clone size: few
J gene: TRBJ1-5
V gene: TRBV30
CDR3 protein: CAWSGQDNQPQHF
CDR3 DNA: TGTGCCTGGAGTGGACAGGATAATCAGCCCCAGCATTTT

D gene: .
clone size: .
J gene: TRBJ2-7
V gene: TRBV6-5
CDR3 protein: CASSPGQHSSYEQYF
CDR3 DNA: TGTGCCAGCAGTCCCGGACAGCACTCCTCCTACGAGCAGTACTTC

D gene: TRBD1
clone size: .
J gene: TRBJ1-1
V gene: TRBV2
CDR3 protein: CASSEGQGAEAFF
CDR3 DNA: TGTGCCAGCAGTGAGGGACAGGGGGCTGAAGCTTTCTTT

D gene: .
clone size: .
J gene: TRBJ1-5
V gene: TRBV11-2
CDR3 protein: CASSLDWSQPQHF
CDR3 DNA: TGTGCCAGCAGCTTAGATTGGAGTCAGCCCCAGCATTTT

D gene: .
clone size: .
J gene: TRBJ1-1
V gene: TRBV7-9
CDR3 protein: CASQGEGTEAFF
CDR3 DNA: TGTGCCAGTCAGGGTGAAGGCACTGAAGCTTTCTTT

D gene: .
clone size: .
J gene: TRBJ2-3
V gene: TRBV12-3/TRBV12-4
CDR3 protein: CASSFGSHTQYF
CDR3 DNA: TGTGCCAGCAGTTTCGGTAGTCATACGCAGTATTTT

D gene: .
clone size: .
J gene: TRBJ1-1
V gene: TRBV7-6
CDR3 protein: CASSLASQGGEAFF
CDR3 DNA: TGTGCCAGCAGCTTAGCGTCCCAGGGTGGAGAAGCTTTCTTT